The 7 T cell receptor beta chains in this list originate from one sample, sequenced in a study of CXCR3-negative and CXCR3-positive naive CD8 T cells. The TRB cDNA libraries were prepared by 5' RACE with UMI labels. TCRdb processed the 5' RACE reads again and assigns one entry to each CDR3 protein, with no DNA. The sample table includes some 110,000 distinct CDR3 sequences. The antigens for these receptors are not known. Study findings and constraints: Hydrophobicity was higher for TRB CDR3s found in CXCR3-positive naive cells than in CXCR3-negative naive cells.

The source material was naive CXCR3+ CD8+ T cells from blood. Subset defined: CD45RO-CCR7+CD27+CD95- naive CD8+ T cells expressing CXCR3 (TNR3+). The receptors here all came from a human donor in good health. Some clones in this sample may be carry-over from other donors' samples.

The chain carries TRBV12-3 or TRBV12-4 and TRBJ2-3; with no DNA, the TCRdb D assignment of TRBD2 cannot be verified. The length of the CDR3 is 16 residues. The CDR3 spells CASSLLRGGPTDTQYF.

This sequence joins TRBV28 and TRBJ2-7; TCRdb designates TRBD2, a call that cannot be tested without DNA. CDR3 length: 14 residues. Germline CDR1 reads MDHEN; CDR2 reads SYDVKM. The CDR3: CASSSASGRYEQYF.

V and J are TRBV5-1 and TRBJ1-3. CDR1 is SGHRS and CDR2 is YFSETQ in the germline V gene. The CDR3 extends over 17 amino acids. CDR3 sequence: CASSLSRGPDSGNTIYF. The full variable domain, rest sourced from reference TRBV5-1 and TRBJ1-3, is KAGVTQTPRYLIKTRGQQVTLSCSPISGHRSVSWYQQTPGQGLQFLFEYFSETQRNKGNFPGRFSGRQFSNSRSEMNVSTLELGDSALYLCASSLSRGPDSGNTIYFGEGSWLTVV.

The chain employs TRBV19 and TRBJ1-1; TCRdb's assignment of TRBD1 cannot be checked, as there is no DNA. This CDR3 is built from 14 residues. The germline V gene encodes CDR1 LNHDA and CDR2 SQIVND (reference sequence). This chain's CDR3 is CASRDRGEDTEAFF. The variable domain in full, with the rest retrieved from reference TRBV19 and TRBJ1-1, is DGGITQSPKYLFRKEGQNVTLSCEQNLNHDAMYWYRQDPGQGLRLIYYSQIVNDFQKGDIAEGYSVSREKKESFPLTVTSAQKNPTAFYLCASRDRGEDTEAFFGQGTRLTVV.

The chain recombines TRBV7-3 with TRBJ2-7. The CDR3 consists of 15 residues. Germline V gene data show CDR1 as SGHTA and CDR2 as FQGTGA. CDR3 loop: CASSLGLNPSYEQYF. The variable domain in full, completed from reference TRBV7-3 and TRBJ2-7, reads GAGVSQTPSNKVTEKGKYVELRCDPISGHTALYWYRQSLGQGPEFLIYFQGTGAADDSGLPNDRFFAVRPEGSVSTLKIQRTERGDSAVYLCASSLGLNPSYEQYFGPGTRLTVT.

This chain links TRBV6-6 with TRBJ1-1; TCRdb lists TRBD1, though no DNA is available to test this call. Per germline, CDR1 MNHNY and CDR2 SVGAGI (reference sequence). The CDR3 totals 16 residues. CDR3 amino acids: CASNLRGPGVLTEAFF.

The chain couples TRBV7-8 to TRBJ2-1. The CDR3 has 13 amino acids. The germline CDR1 and CDR2 sequences are SGHVS and FQNEAQ. The CDR3 region is CASSLAPNGEQFF.